A selection of T cell receptor beta chains follows, all from one sample in a study of blood T cell repertoires in COVID-19. Repertoires were generated with immunoSEQ multiplex PCR, while TCRdb's copy carries only in-frame clones and drops some. The sample holds 300,000 to 400,000 clones, 75% to 90% seen once. The sequenced sample consisted of peripheral blood. All receptors derive from a woman aged 55 to 70 with COVID-19, enrolled during active disease. CDR3s include the opening cysteine and the closing phenylalanine or tryptophan. Each record gives: CDR3 DNA, CDR3 protein, clone size, J gene, V gene, D gene. D genes are given only for firm matches. For some rows the clone size is stated as once, few or many, or as a class when expanded; others skip it.

TGTGCCAGCAGCTTTGGACAGGGTGAGGGCACTGAAGCTTTCTTT CASSFGQGEGTEAFF once TRBJ1-1 TRBV11-2 TRBD1
TGTGCCAGCAGCTCTAGGCCGGGTGGAGGGGAGTCCTACGAGCAGTACTTC CASSSRPGGGESYEQYF - TRBJ2-7 TRBV11-2 -
TGTGCCAGCAGCAGACAGGGCCCCCTTACAGATACGCAGTATTTT CASSRQGPLTDTQYF - TRBJ2-3 TRBV7-3 TRBD1
TGTGCCAGCAGTACCCATAGCGGGGGAAAGACCCAGTACTTC CASSTHSGGKTQYF - TRBJ2-5 TRBV27 TRBD2
TGTGCCAGCAGCTCAAATGCGGGACAGTCAACCTACGAGCAGTACTTC CASSSNAGQSTYEQYF - TRBJ2-7 TRBV11-3 -
TGCGCCAGCAGCGGACAGCCGAACACTGAAGCTTTCTTT CASSGQPNTEAFF - TRBJ1-1 TRBV5-1 -
TGTGCCAGCAGCCCCGACACACTGGGGGGTAAAGCTTTCTTT CASSPDTLGGKAFF - TRBJ1-1 TRBV7-3 -
TGTGCCACGTCCCGGGCGGGGGGGCGAGAGACCCAGTACTTC CATSRAGGRETQYF - TRBJ2-5 TRBV3-1/TRBV3-2 TRBD2
TGTGCCAGCAGTGGGGAGGGTCGGGAGACCCAGTACTTC CASSGEGRETQYF - TRBJ2-5 TRBV2 TRBD2
TGTGCCAGCAGCCATCAGAACACTGAAGCTTTCTTT CASSHQNTEAFF - TRBJ1-1 TRBV28 -
TGTGCCAGCAGACGACAGGGTACCGGGGAGCTGTTTTTT CASRRQGTGELFF few TRBJ2-2 TRBV2 TRBD1
TGTGCCAGCAGGGGGGGGCGATATCAGCCCCAGCATTTT CASRGGRYQPQHF once TRBJ1-5 TRBV2 -
TGTGCCAGCAGCGGTACAGGGGGCTCCGAGCAGTACTTC CASSGTGGSEQYF - TRBJ2-7 TRBV9 TRBD1
TGTGCCAGCAGTGCCGCGTGGCGGTGGGTCGCCGAGACCCAGTACTTC CASSAAWRWVAETQYF - TRBJ2-5 TRBV6-6 -
TGTGCCAGCAGTCAGGAGTTCGGGCAGGGGGAACTGTTTTTT CASSQEFGQGELFF - TRBJ1-4 TRBV3-1/TRBV3-2 TRBD1
TGCGCCAGCAGTGAGGGGTCCGGGTACGAGCAGTACTTC CASSEGSGYEQYF - TRBJ2-7 TRBV10-2 -
TGCAGCGTTTTACGCGGGGGGGCAGATGAGACCCAGTACTTC CSVLRGGADETQYF - TRBJ2-5 TRBV29-1 TRBD2
TGTGCCACCAGCAAGCGGGGGGGAACAGATACGCAGTATTTT CATSKRGGTDTQYF - TRBJ2-3 TRBV15 TRBD2
TGTGCCACCAGCAGAGCACGAAAGACTAGCGGGGGATCTCATACGCAGTATTTT CATSRARKTSGGSHTQYF - TRBJ2-3 TRBV15 TRBD2
TGTGCCAGCTCACCTGGGACAGGGATGGAGGAGACCCAGTACTTC CASSPGTGMEETQYF - TRBJ2-5 TRBV18 TRBD1
TGCGCCAGCAGCTTCTCTTCAGGGGTGCAAGAGACCCAGTACTTC CASSFSSGVQETQYF - TRBJ2-5 TRBV5-1 -
TGTGCCTGGAGTGGACAGCTATATGGCTACACCTTC CAWSGQLYGYTF - TRBJ1-2 TRBV30 -
TGTGCCAGCAGCTCCTCGGACAGACTTAGCAATCAGCCCCAGCATTTT CASSSSDRLSNQPQHF - TRBJ1-5 TRBV5-6 -
TGTGCCAGCAGCCTGGGGAGGGGCGATTCACCCCTCCACTTT CASSLGRGDSPLHF - TRBJ1-6 TRBV6-5 -
TGTGCCAGCAGCTACGGGTCCGGGGAGCTGTTTTTT CASSYGSGELFF - TRBJ2-2 TRBV5-4 -
TGTGCCAGCAGTCCTACAGGGGTTTCCTCCTACGAGCAGTACTTC CASSPTGVSSYEQYF - TRBJ2-7 TRBV6-5 TRBD1
TGTGCCTGGAGTGTTAGGCGGCAAGAGACCCAGTACTTC CAWSVRRQETQYF - TRBJ2-5 TRBV30 -
TGCGCCAGCAGTGAGTTCATACAGGGCCTCTATGGCTACACCTTC CASSEFIQGLYGYTF - TRBJ1-2 TRBV10-2 -
TGTGCCAGCAGCTGGACAGGGGGCCCGGGAGAAAAACTGTTTTTT CASSWTGGPGEKLFF - TRBJ1-4 TRBV7-6 TRBD1
TGTGCCAGCAGCCGCGGGAACACTGAAGCTTTCTTT CASSRGNTEAFF - TRBJ1-1 TRBV7-9 -
TGCGCCAGCAGCTTGATGTGGCTAGCGGGGGGGCGAACCTACAATGAGCAGTTCTTC CASSLMWLAGGRTYNEQFF - TRBJ2-1 TRBV5-1 TRBD2
TGTGCCAGCAGCGTATCGAAGGGGAAAGAGACCCAGTACTTC CASSVSKGKETQYF - TRBJ2-5 TRBV9 -
TGCGCCAGCAGCCCTCGGGTGGGGAGGAACGAGCAGTACTTC CASSPRVGRNEQYF - TRBJ2-7 TRBV5-1 -
TGTGCCAGCAGCTTCTCTAGCGGGGAATACAATGAGCAGTTCTTC CASSFSSGEYNEQFF - TRBJ2-1 TRBV11-3 TRBD2
TGCGCCAGCAGTCAATCTCGTACAGCAGGGGGCGAGACCCAGTACTTC CASSQSRTAGGETQYF - TRBJ2-5 TRBV23-1 TRBD1
TGCGCCAGCAGCCAAGACCGGTTAGCGGGGAACCAAGAGACCCAGTACTTC CASSQDRLAGNQETQYF once TRBJ2-5 TRBV4-1 TRBD2
TGTGCCAGCAGCTTTGGAGTACCCGAAAACATTCAGTACTTC CASSFGVPENIQYF - TRBJ2-4 TRBV12-1 -
TGTGCCAGCTCACCCAGGGCCTCTGGGGCCAACGTCCTGACTTTC CASSPRASGANVLTF - TRBJ2-6 TRBV18 -
TGTGCCTGGAGTGTACGGTCTACCCAGTACTTC CAWSVRSTQYF - TRBJ2-5 TRBV30 -
TGTGCCAGCAGCTTAACCGGGGACAGCCAGGGCTACGAGCAGTACTTC CASSLTGDSQGYEQYF - TRBJ2-7 TRBV7-3 TRBD1
TGTGCCAGCAGCTTACGGGGTTGGAATGAGCAGTTCTTC CASSLRGWNEQFF once TRBJ2-1 TRBV7-9 -
TGTGCCAGCAGCTCCAGTCCGGACAGGCTGACCGAGCAGTACTTC CASSSSPDRLTEQYF - TRBJ2-7 TRBV7-6 TRBD1
TGTGCCAGCAGTGATTACAGGCCGAACACAGATACGCAGTATTTT CASSDYRPNTDTQYF - TRBJ2-3 TRBV25-1 -
TGCGCCAGCGGGACAGGCAACTCCTACAATGAGCAGTTCTTC CASGTGNSYNEQFF once TRBJ2-1 TRBV5-1 TRBD1
TGTGCCAGCACCCAGGGATTAGGCAATCAGCCCCAGCATTTT CASTQGLGNQPQHF - TRBJ1-5 TRBV2 -
TGTGCCAGCAGCCAAGGTGGACTAGCGACGAACAATGAGCAGTTCTTC CASSQGGLATNNEQFF - TRBJ2-1 TRBV3-1/TRBV3-2 TRBD2
TGTGCCAGTAGTATAGCGGTTATCGATGGCTACACCTTC CASSIAVIDGYTF - TRBJ1-2 TRBV19 -
TGCGCCAGCAGCCAGCTGGGACTAGCGGGTGCCAATGAGCAGTTCTTC CASSQLGLAGANEQFF - TRBJ2-1 TRBV4-3 TRBD2